This TCR beta chain was identified in a study of PD-1 blockade in mismatch repair-deficient tumors (dated by TCRdb to between 2016 and 2019). About the study as a whole: Between late 2013 and 2016, the trial enrolled 80 to 95 consecutive patients with roughly eleven types of mismatch repair-deficient cancer, all of whom had received prior treatment and were progressing. Tumor-associated T cell clones in the peripheral blood of patients responding to PD-1 blockade were tracked using deep sequencing of TCR CDR3 regions. Summary of the overall study and its limitations: Rapid expansion after pembrolizumab followed by contraction, generally before radiologic responses, was shown by tumor-resident clones, which were often undetectable in blood before treatment.

The CDR3 goes from the cysteine to the phenylalanine over 13 residues. CDR3 DNA is the only sequence kept; it has 39 bases, read in frame from the first base. Ends trimmed: V by 6 bases, J by 1 base; bases unmatched to a gene: 2. From a lookup of the germline V gene, CDR1 and CDR2 are SNHLY and FYNNEI. Libraries were constructed by the immunoSEQ multiplex PCR assay. TCRdb limited this immuneACCESS table to in-frame rearrangements with V and J called. A share of clones is missing; checked studies link under half to unresolved V genes, and the rest is unexplained. The sample includes under 50,000 clones, with 77% observed a single time. Of the sample, around 3.5% falls within the top ten clones. The sample's time point label, decoded: peripheral blood before pembrolizumab. For every enrolled patient, mismatch repair deficiency was confirmed by either polymerase chain reaction or immunohistochemistry. TCR sequencing was carried out for a few patients who responded to pembrolizumab therapy. The phase II trial prospectively tested pembrolizumab PD-1 blockade in advanced mismatch repair-deficient cancers regardless of tissue of origin. Peripheral blood T cell samples were gathered serially, both before PD-1 blockade started and at multiple time points afterward. Blood sampling time points were reported as weeks after the first dose of pembrolizumab.

To note about this clone: There is no known antigen for this receptor. No much larger clonotype is one base removed from it; base qualities were not supplied.

The receptor's source is an adult with mismatch repair-deficient cancer. This chain joins TRBV2 to TRBJ1-2; 7 bases in the middle match TRBD1. The source was PBMCs, collected before pembrolizumab treatment. CDR3 protein: CASRGQSNYGYTF. The nucleotide sequence is given as TGTGCCAGCAGGGGACAGAGTAACTATGGCTACACCTTC.